Shown below are 14 T cell receptor beta chains from a single sample sequenced in a study of neurological immune-mediated disorders. TCRdb used MiXCR to reprocess the 5' RACE reads, holding one entry per CDR3 protein. Seen here are tens of thousands of distinct CDR3 sequences, approximately 4.3% observed once, and the top ten hold around 6%. The time point here: longitudinal time-point 3. Sequencing input: PBMCs. Source of these receptors: a woman aged 60-75 years with multiple sclerosis.

This clonotype showed up many times. This chain connects TRBV20-1 to TRBJ2-3; possibly TRBD2 for D (7 bases). The CDR3 has 20 residues. Trimming cost V 0 bases and J 3 bases, with 28 bases left between them. Germline CDR1 is DFQATT and CDR2 is SNEGSKA (reference sequence). CDR3 sequence reads: CSARDVGGGSMASDTDTQYF. In DNA form, the CDR3 reads TGCAGTGCTAGAGACGTGGGAGGGGGGTCCATGGCTTCCGATACAGATACGCAGTATTTT.

This clonotype occurred many times. This sequence joins TRBV6-1 and TRBJ2-1; tentative D call: TRBD2 (6 bases). CDR3 length: 14 amino acids. The germline CDR1 and CDR2 sequences are MNHNS and SASEGT. V lost 7 bases and J 4 bases, leaving 14 bases between the germline ends. CDR3 sequence (DNA): TGTGCCAGCATCCTTAGCGGAATATACAATGAGCAGTTCTTC. It is translated as CASILSGIYNEQFF.

At least ten counts were recorded for this clonotype. The chain combines TRBV29-1 with TRBJ2-7; 7 bases fit TRBD1. With V trimmed by 5 bases and J by 0 bases, 4 bases remained unmatched. Germline V gene sequence: CDR1 SQVTM, CDR2 ANQGSEA. This CDR3 has 13 residues. CDR3 loop: CSVTDRSSYEQYF. CDR3 bases: TGCAGCGTTACGGACAGGAGCTCCTACGAGCAGTACTTC.

This clonotype was recorded at least ten times. The gene calls are TRBV5-5 and TRBJ2-5, with D tentatively TRBD2 (6 bases). The V gene's germline CDR1 is SGHKS and CDR2 YYEKEE (reference sequence). The CDR3 has 15 residues. The ends were cut back, 0 bases at V and 7 bases at J, with 16 bases in the middle. CDR3 sequence: CASSLGRQAGRTQYF. CDR3 nucleotide sequence: TGTGCCAGCAGCTTGGGAAGACAAGCGGGCCGGACCCAGTACTTC.

This clonotype was seen many times. The CDR3 reads CSGRAAGTDTQYF. Written as DNA, the CDR3 is TGCAGCGGCCGAGCGGCAGGCACAGATACGCAGTATTTT. This chain uses TRBV29-1 with TRBJ2-3; D possibly corresponds to TRBD2 (5 bases). The V gene's germline CDR1 is SQVTM and CDR2 ANQGSEA. Trimming took 7 bases from V and 1 from J, leaving 12 bases between them. There are 13 residues in the CDR3.

This clonotype was detected ten times or more. This chain connects TRBV7-8 to TRBJ1-5; D unresolved. The CDR3 is 14 amino acids. The ends were cut back, 5 bases at V and 6 bases at J, with 14 bases in the middle. CDR1 and CDR2 from the germline V gene are SGHVS and FQNEAQ. This chain's CDR3 is CASSPRREGQPQHF. CDR3 sequence (DNA): TGTGCCAGCAGCCCCCGGCGGGAGGGTCAGCCCCAGCATTTT. The full variable domain, in which reference TRBV7-8 and TRBJ1-5 provide the parts outside the CDR3, is GAGVSQSPRYKVAKRGQDVALRCDPISGHVSLFWYQQALGQGPEFLTYFQNEAQLDKSGLPSDRFFAERPEGSVSTLKIQRTQQEDSAVYLCASSPRREGQPQHFGDGTRLSIL.

At least ten counts were recorded for this clonotype. The J gene is TRBJ1-1, the V gene TRBV7-8; perhaps TRBD1 as D (6 bases). Trimming shortened V by 10 bases and J by 4 bases, and 19 bases separated the two germline ends. The germline V gene encodes CDR1 SGHVS and CDR2 FQNEAQ. The CDR3 totals 14 residues. In nucleotides, the CDR3 is TGTGCCATCTCGCCCAGGGGAGGCCGCACTGAAGCTTTCTTT. Protein: CAISPRGGRTEAFF.

Many counts were recorded for this clonotype. The chain employs TRBV5-6 and TRBJ1-5; D is undetermined. V shed 2 bases and J shed 6 bases, with 12 bases lying between them. The CDR3 loop spans 14 amino acids. Germline CDR1 and CDR2: SGHDT and YYEEEE. The CDR3 loop is CASSFGQDGQPQHF. The CDR3 DNA sequence: TGTGCCAGCAGCTTCGGGCAGGACGGTCAGCCCCAGCATTTT. Drawing the rest from reference TRBV5-6 and TRBJ1-5, the complete variable domain is DAGVTQSPTHLIKTRGQQVTLRCSPKSGHDTVSWYQQALGQGPQFIFQYYEEEERQRGNFPDRFSGHQFPNYSSELNVNALLLGDSALYLCASSFGQDGQPQHFGDGTRLSIL.

The sample holds many counts of this clonotype. This sequence joins TRBV20-1 and TRBJ1-1, with D perhaps matching TRBD1 (6 bases). Germline V CDR1 and CDR2: DFQATT, SNEGSKA (reference sequence). V lost 6 bases to trimming and J lost 7 bases, with 15 bases between them. This CDR3 has 12 residues. The CDR3 spells CSARAGAREAFF. The CDR3, as DNA: TGCAGTGCCCGGGCAGGGGCGCGTGAAGCTTTCTTT.

This clonotype was recorded many times. The chain combines TRBV5-1 with TRBJ1-2; 10 nucleotides line up with TRBD1. Germline values: CDR1 SGHRS, CDR2 YFSETQ. With 4 bases clipped from V and 3 bases from J, the junction kept 12 bases outside the gene matches. The CDR3 runs 17 residues. The CDR3 loop is CASSHTPGQGNHYGYTF. DNA of the CDR3: TGCGCCAGCAGCCATACTCCGGGACAGGGGAATCACTATGGCTACACCTTC.

This clonotype was observed many times. The chain carries TRBV5-1 and TRBJ1-2; no definite D call. CDR3 length: 12 residues. Germline CDR1 is SGHRS and CDR2 is YFSETQ. V lost 3 bases to trimming and J lost 8 bases, with 11 bases between them. The CDR3: CASSSDIGGYTF. The DNA of the CDR3 is TGCGCCAGCAGCTCAGACATCGGGGGCTACACCTTC.

This clonotype has ten or more counts. V is TRBV2 and J is TRBJ1-2; D unclear. V was pared by 0 bases and J by 4 bases, with 21 bases between. This CDR3 has 18 amino acids. From germline, CDR1 is SNHLY and CDR2 FYNNEI. The CDR3 sequence is CASSEAPHRRTSLYGYTF. The CDR3 DNA reads TGTGCCAGCAGTGAAGCACCTCACCGAAGGACGTCCCTCTATGGCTACACCTTC.

This clonotype was picked up many times. The chain has TRBV7-9 and TRBJ1-2, with 11 bases fitting TRBD1. Germline V lookup: CDR1 SEHNR, CDR2 FQNEAQ (reference sequence). The CDR3 has 16 amino acids. Unmatched junction bases numbered 7, after V lost 0 bases and J lost 7 bases. DNA of the CDR3: TGTGCCAGCAGCTTAGCGCAAGGACAGGGGGCGGGTGGCTACACCTTC. Translation: CASSLAQGQGAGGYTF.

In its sample, this clonotype was seen many times. The chain has TRBV10-3 and TRBJ2-7, with a possible D match to TRBD2 (6 bases). The germline V gene has CDR1 ENHRY and CDR2 SYGVKD. Trimming left V 6 bases short and J 7 bases short, with 22 bases between. The CDR3 extends over 15 amino acids. CDR3 sequence (DNA): TGTGCCATCAGCGAATCGCCCGGTGCGGGGTTTGAGCAGTACTTC. It translates to CAISESPGAGFEQYF.